The 11 T cell receptor beta chains below all came from one sample that was sequenced in a study of blood T cell repertoires in COVID-19. Libraries were prepared by immunoSEQ multiplex PCR; TCRdb keeps only in-frame clonotypes and omits some of them. This table has some 83,000 clones, around 84% appearing once. What was sequenced was peripheral blood. All receptors derive from a man aged 45-65 years with acute or convalescent COVID-19.

About this clone: At one boundary the junction diverges from the germline segment, which might be a read error. The chain couples TRBV5-4 to TRBJ1-6; 7 bases align to TRBD1. This CDR3 is 15 amino acids long. Germline CDR1 reads SGHNT; CDR2 reads YYREEE (reference sequence). The CDR3 sequence: CASSLAGTEGSPLHF. CDR3 nucleotides: TGTGCCAGCAGTTTGGCCGGGACAGAGGGTTCACCCCTCCACTTT.

The chain combines TRBV5-1 with TRBJ2-7; maybe TRBD1 (6 bases). Per the germline V gene, CDR1 is SGHRS and CDR2 is YFSETQ. This CDR3 spans 12 amino acids. Trimming took off 6 bases at V and 2 bases at J, with 9 bases between the two ends. CDR3 in amino acids: CASKDSTYEQYF. CDR3 coding DNA: TGCGCCAGCAAGGACAGTACCTACGAGCAGTACTTC.

This chain connects TRBV6-5 to TRBJ2-5; 8 bases fit TRBD1. V shed 8 bases, J shed 2 bases, and the junction held 4 bases outside the gene matches. Germline-derived CDR1 and CDR2 are MNHEY and SVGAGI. The CDR3 contains 13 residues. The CDR3: CASENRGQETQYF. The CDR3, as DNA: TGTGCCAGCGAGAACAGGGGGCAAGAGACCCAGTACTTC.

The rearrangement uses TRBV7-9 and TRBJ2-1; TRBD2 aligns across 13 bases. CDR1 and CDR2 (germline): SEHNR, FQNEAQ (reference sequence). Losses at the gene ends were 5 bases for V and 3 bases for J; bases not matched to a gene: 7. This CDR3 comprises 17 residues. CDR3 sequence: CASSPRGLAGLYNEQFF. CDR3 coding DNA: TGTGCCAGCAGCCCTCGGGGACTAGCGGGGCTCTACAATGAGCAGTTCTTC.

The rearrangement links TRBV5-4 to TRBJ2-7, with a weak D call TRBD2 (7 bases). V was trimmed by 0 bases and J by 2 bases, leaving 18 bases between them. This CDR3 region has 17 residues. Germline V lookup: CDR1 SGHNT, CDR2 YYREEE (reference sequence). As DNA, the CDR3 is TGTGCCAGCAGCTTGGGGGGAGGGACACGAATTACCTACGAGCAGTACTTC. Residues: CASSLGGGTRITYEQYF.

V and J are TRBV6-5 and TRBJ1-2; 9 bases map to TRBD1. Trimming cost V 6 bases and J 7 bases; bases outside gene matches: 12. The germline V gene encodes CDR1 MNHEY and CDR2 SVGAGI. The CDR3 runs 15 residues. The chain's CDR3 is CASSREPRDRAGYTF. CDR3 nucleotide sequence: TGTGCCAGCAGCCGGGAACCCCGGGACAGGGCTGGCTACACCTTC.

This clone was seen once. The DNA of the CDR3 is TGTGCCAGCTCACCACCGCCTTATAGGAGCAAGAACACTGAAGCTTTCTTT. Encoded protein: CASSPPPYRSKNTEAFF. The V gene is TRBV18, the J gene TRBJ1-1; D call uncertain. Between the trimmed V and J ends, which lost 0 bases and 1 base, there was a span of 15 bases. The CDR3 is made up of 17 amino acids. Germline CDR1 reads KGHSH; CDR2 reads LQKENI.

The genes are TRBV4-3 and TRBJ1-6, with 8 bases fitting TRBD1. The length of the CDR3 is 15 residues. The junction had 8 bases not matched to a gene; V was cut back by 5 bases and J by 8 bases. Per the germline V gene, CDR1 is LGHNA and CDR2 is YSLEER. The CDR3 region has the DNA TGCGCCAGCAGCTCAACACCAGGGGGCGATTCACCCCTCCACTTT. Its translation: CASSSTPGGDSPLHF.

V gene TRBV30 combines with J gene TRBJ2-3; 13 bases match TRBD2. Germline CDR1 reads GTSNPN; CDR2 reads SVGIG (reference sequence). The CDR3 totals 14 residues. The J segment lost 8 bases and the V segment lost 2 bases, leaving 4 bases of the junction unmatched. CDR3 nucleotide sequence: TGTGCCTGGAGTCCGGGACTAGCGGGGCCTACGCAGTATTTT. Amino acid sequence: CAWSPGLAGPTQYF. The full variable domain, rest sourced from reference TRBV30 and TRBJ2-3, is SQTIHQWPATLVQPVGSPLSLECTVEGTSNPNLYWYRQAAGRGLQLLFYSVGIGQISSEVPQNLSASRPQDRQFILSSKKLLLSDSGFYLCAWSPGLAGPTQYFGPGTRLTVL.

The V call is TRBV29-1, the J call TRBJ2-7; weak D call: TRBD1 (6 bases). Trimming took off 6 bases at V and 0 bases at J, with 30 bases between the two ends. The CDR3 is 19 residues long. Germline V gene lookup returns CDR1 SQVTM and CDR2 ANQGSEA. CDR3 sequence: CSVQKIDRTGSLSSYEQYF. CDR3 DNA: TGCAGCGTCCAGAAGATAGATCGAACAGGGTCCTTGAGCTCCTACGAGCAGTACTTC.

The J gene is TRBJ1-4, the V gene TRBV7-2, with TRBD1 matching over 10 bases. The CDR3 is 15 amino acids. Unmatched junction bases numbered 6, after V lost 5 bases and J lost 6 bases. CDR1 and CDR2 (germline): SGHTA, FQGNSA. The CDR3 is CASSHRQGAHEKLFF. The CDR3 bases are TGTGCCAGCAGCCACCGACAGGGGGCACATGAAAAACTGTTTTTT.